This T cell receptor beta chain was found in a study of blood T cell repertoires in COVID-19. Clones were read by immunoSEQ multiplex PCR, and TCRdb kept only the in-frame ones, dropping some. Found here are 27,000 or so clones, approximately 83% of them singletons; the top ten hold 60% to 80%. The TCR was taken from a man aged 65-85 years with acute or convalescent COVID-19. Sequences were obtained from peripheral blood.

The CDR3 region has the DNA TGTGCCAGCAGTGAACGGGCCCTAGCGGGAGTACAGTGGTTCTTC. This sequence encodes CASSERALAGVQWFF. The V gene is TRBV2, the J gene TRBJ2-1; the match to TRBD2 covers 10 bases. The length of the CDR3 is 15 residues. J lost 15 bases, V lost 2 bases, and 13 bases had no gene match. The germline gives CDR1 SNHLY, CDR2 FYNNEI.